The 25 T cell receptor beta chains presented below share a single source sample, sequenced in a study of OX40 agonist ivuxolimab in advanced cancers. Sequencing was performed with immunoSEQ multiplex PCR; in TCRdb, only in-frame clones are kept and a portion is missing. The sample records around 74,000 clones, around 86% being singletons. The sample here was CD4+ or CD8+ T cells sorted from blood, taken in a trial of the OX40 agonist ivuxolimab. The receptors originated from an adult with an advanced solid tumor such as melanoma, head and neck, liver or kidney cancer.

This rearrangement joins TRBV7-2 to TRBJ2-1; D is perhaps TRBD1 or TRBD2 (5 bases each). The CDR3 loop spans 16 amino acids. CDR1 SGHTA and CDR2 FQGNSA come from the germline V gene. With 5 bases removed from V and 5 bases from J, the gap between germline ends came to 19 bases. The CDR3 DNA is TGTGCCAGCAGCACCTTCCCCCGGGGCCCAAACAATGAGCAGTTCTTC. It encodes CASSTFPRGPNNEQFF. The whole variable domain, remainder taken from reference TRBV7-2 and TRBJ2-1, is GAGVSQSPSNKVTEKGKDVELRCDPISGHTALYWYRQSLGQGLEFLIYFQGNSAPDKSGLPSDRFSAERTGGSVSTLTIQRTQQEDSAVYLCASSTFPRGPNNEQFFGPGTRLTVL.

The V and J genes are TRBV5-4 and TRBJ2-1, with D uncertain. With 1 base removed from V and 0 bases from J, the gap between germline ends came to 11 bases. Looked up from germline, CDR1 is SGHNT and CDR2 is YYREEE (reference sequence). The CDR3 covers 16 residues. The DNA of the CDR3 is TGTGCCAGCAGCTTGCCGGGCTCGAGCTCCTACAATGAGCAGTTCTTC. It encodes CASSLPGSSSYNEQFF.

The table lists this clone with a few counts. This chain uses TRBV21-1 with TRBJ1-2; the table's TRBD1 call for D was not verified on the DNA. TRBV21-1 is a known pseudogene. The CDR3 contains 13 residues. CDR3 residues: CASSSPGGCGYTF. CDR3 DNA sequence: TGTGCCAGCAGCTCTCCAGGGGGCTGTGGCTACACCTTC.

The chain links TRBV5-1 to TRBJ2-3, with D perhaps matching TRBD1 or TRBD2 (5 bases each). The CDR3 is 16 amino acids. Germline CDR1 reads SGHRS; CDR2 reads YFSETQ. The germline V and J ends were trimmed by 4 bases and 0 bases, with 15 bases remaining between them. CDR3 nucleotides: TGCGCCAGCAGCATAGGGACGGATTCAAGCACAGATACGCAGTATTTT. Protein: CASSIGTDSSTDTQYF.

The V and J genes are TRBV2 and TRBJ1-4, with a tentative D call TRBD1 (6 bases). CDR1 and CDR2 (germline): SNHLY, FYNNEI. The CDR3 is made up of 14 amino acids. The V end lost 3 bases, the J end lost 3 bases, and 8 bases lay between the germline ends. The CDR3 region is CASSDGQPNEKLFF. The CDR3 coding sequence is TGTGCCAGCAGTGACGGACAGCCTAATGAAAAACTGTTTTTT.

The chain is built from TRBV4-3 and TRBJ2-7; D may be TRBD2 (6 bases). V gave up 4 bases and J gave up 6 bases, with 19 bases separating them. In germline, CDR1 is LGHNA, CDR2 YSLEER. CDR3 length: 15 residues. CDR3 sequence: CASSPTAGSGVEQYF. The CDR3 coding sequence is TGCGCCAGCAGCCCCACCGCCGGGAGTGGGGTCGAGCAGTACTTC.

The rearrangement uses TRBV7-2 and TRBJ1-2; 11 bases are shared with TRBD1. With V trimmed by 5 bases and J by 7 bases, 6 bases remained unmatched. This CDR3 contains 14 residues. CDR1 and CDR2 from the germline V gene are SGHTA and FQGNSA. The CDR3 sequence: CASSVDRGQAGYTF. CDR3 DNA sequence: TGTGCCAGCAGCGTGGACAGGGGGCAAGCTGGCTACACCTTC.

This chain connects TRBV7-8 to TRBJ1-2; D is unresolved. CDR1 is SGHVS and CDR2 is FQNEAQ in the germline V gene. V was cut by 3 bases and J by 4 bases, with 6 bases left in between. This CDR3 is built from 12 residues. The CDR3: CASSFSGYGYTF. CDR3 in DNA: TGTGCCAGCAGCTTCTCGGGCTATGGCTACACCTTC.

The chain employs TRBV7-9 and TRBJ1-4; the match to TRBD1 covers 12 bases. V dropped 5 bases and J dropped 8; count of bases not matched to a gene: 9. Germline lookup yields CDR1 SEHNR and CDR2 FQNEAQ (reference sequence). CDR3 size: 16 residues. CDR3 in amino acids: CASSTGTGGAWEKLFF. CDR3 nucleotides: TGTGCCAGCAGCACCGGGACAGGGGGCGCTTGGGAAAAACTGTTTTTT.

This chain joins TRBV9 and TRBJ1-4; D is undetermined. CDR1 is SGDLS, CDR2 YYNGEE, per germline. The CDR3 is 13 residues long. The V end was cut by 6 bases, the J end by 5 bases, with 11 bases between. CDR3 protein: CASTRAENEKLFF. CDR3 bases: TGTGCCAGCACGCGGGCCGAGAATGAAAAACTGTTTTTT.

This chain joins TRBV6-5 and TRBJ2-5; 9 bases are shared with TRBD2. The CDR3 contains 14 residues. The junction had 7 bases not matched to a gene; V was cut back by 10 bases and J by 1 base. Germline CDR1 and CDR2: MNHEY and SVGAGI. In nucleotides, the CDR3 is TGTGCCAATTTAGCGGGGGCCACCCAAGAGACCCAGTACTTC. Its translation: CANLAGATQETQYF.

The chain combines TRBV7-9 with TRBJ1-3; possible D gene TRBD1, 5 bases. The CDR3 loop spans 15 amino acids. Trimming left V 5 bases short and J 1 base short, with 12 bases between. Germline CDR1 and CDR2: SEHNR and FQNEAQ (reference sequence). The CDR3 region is CASSEGRLSGNTIYF. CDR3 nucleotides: TGTGCCAGCAGCGAGGGACGTCTTTCTGGAAACACCATATATTTT.

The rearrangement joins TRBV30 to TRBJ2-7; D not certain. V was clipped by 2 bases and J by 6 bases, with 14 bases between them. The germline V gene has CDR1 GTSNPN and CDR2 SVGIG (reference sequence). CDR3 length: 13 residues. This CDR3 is CAWSPSLRTEQYF. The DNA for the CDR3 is TGTGCCTGGAGTCCTTCCCTCAGGACCGAGCAGTACTTC.

In DNA form, the CDR3 reads TGTGCTAGTGCCACACCCGTCGTGTCAGATACGCAGTATTTT. Translation: CASATPVVSDTQYF. The V call is TRBV12-5, the J call TRBJ2-3; D is uncertain. This CDR3 comprises 14 residues. V was pared by 7 bases and J by 4 bases, with 15 bases between. Germline values: CDR1 LGHNT, CDR2 FRNRAP. Together with reference TRBV12-5 and TRBJ2-3, the CDR3 gives the full variable domain: DARVTQTPRHKVTEMGQEVTMRCQPILGHNTVFWYRQTMMQGLELLAYFRNRAPLDDSGMPKDRFSAEMPDATLATLKIQPSEPRDSAVYFCASATPVVSDTQYFGPGTRLTVL.

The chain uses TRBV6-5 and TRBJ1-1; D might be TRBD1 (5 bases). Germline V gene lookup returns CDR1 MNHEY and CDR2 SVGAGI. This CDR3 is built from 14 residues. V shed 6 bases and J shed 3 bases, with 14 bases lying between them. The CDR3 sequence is CASRPLTGDTEAFF. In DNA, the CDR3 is TGTGCCAGCAGACCCCTCACAGGTGACACTGAAGCTTTCTTT.

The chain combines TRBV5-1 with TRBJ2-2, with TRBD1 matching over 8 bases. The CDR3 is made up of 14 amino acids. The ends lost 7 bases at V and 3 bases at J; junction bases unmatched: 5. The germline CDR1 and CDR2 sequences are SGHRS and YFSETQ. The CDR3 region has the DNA TGCGCCAGCGCCCCACAGGGGGACACCGGGGAGCTGTTTTTT. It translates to CASAPQGDTGELFF. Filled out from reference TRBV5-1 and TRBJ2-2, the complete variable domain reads KAGVTQTPRYLIKTRGQQVTLSCSPISGHRSVSWYQQTPGQGLQFLFEYFSETQRNKGNFPGRFSGRQFSNSRSEMNVSTLELGDSALYLCASAPQGDTGELFFGEGSRLTVL.

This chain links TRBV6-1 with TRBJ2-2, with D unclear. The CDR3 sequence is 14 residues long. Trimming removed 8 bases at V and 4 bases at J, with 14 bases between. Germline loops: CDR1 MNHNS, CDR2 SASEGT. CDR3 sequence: CASLDSFATGELFF. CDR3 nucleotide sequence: TGTGCCAGCCTCGACTCCTTTGCCACCGGGGAGCTGTTTTTT.

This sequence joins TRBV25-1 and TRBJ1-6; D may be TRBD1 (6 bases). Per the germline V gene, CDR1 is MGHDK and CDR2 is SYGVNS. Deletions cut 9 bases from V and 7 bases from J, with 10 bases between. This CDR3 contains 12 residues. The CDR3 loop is CASRGTNSPLHF. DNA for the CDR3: TGTGCCAGTCGGGGGACAAATTCACCCCTCCACTTT.

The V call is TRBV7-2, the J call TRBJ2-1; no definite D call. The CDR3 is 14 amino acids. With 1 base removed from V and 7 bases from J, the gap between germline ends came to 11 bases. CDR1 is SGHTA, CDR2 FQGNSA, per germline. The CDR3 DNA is TGTGCCAGCAGCTTAGTAGGGATCCCTAATGAGCAGTTCTTC. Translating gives CASSLVGIPNEQFF.

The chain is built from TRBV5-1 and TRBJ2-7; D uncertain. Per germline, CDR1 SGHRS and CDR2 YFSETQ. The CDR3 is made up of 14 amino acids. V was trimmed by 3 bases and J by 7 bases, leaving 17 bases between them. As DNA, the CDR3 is TGCGCCAGCAGCTCGGTTACTCACATCGAAGAGCAGTACTTC. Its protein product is CASSSVTHIEEQYF.

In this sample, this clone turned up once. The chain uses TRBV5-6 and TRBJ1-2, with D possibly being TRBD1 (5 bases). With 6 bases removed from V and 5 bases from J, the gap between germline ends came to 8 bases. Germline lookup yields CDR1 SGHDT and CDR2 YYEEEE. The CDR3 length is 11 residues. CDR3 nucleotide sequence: TGTGCCAGCAATGCAGGGTATGGCTACACCTTC. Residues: CASNAGYGYTF.

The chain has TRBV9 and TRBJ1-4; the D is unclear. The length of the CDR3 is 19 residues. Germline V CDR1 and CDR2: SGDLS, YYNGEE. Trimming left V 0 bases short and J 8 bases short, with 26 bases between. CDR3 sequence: CASSVEGFGYGGGFEKLFF. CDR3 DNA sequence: TGTGCCAGCAGCGTAGAAGGGTTTGGTTATGGAGGCGGCTTCGAAAAACTGTTTTTT.

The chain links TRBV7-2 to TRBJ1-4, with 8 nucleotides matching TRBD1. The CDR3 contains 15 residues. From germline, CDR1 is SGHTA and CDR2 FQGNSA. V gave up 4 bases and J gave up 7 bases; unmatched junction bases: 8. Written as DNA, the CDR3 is TGTGCCAGCAGCTCCGCAGGGGGCGCGGGTGAAAAACTGTTTTTT. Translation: CASSSAGGAGEKLFF. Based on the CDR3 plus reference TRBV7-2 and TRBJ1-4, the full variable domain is GAGVSQSPSNKVTEKGKDVELRCDPISGHTALYWYRQSLGQGLEFLIYFQGNSAPDKSGLPSDRFSAERTGGSVSTLTIQRTQQEDSAVYLCASSSAGGAGEKLFFGSGTQLSVL.

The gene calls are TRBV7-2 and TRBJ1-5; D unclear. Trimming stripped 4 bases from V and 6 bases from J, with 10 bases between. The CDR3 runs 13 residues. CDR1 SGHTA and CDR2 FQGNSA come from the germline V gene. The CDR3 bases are TGTGCCAGCAGCTCACCAGAGGGTCAGCCCCAGCATTTT. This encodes CASSSPEGQPQHF.

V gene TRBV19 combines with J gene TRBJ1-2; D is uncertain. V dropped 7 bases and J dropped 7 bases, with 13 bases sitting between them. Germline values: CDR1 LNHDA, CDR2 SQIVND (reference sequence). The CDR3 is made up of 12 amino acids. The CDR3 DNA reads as TGTGCCAGTACCCACGCTGAGAGTGGCTACACCTTC. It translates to CASTHAESGYTF.